Below, 32 T cell receptor beta chains from the same sample are listed, as sequenced in a study of tumor T cells in aggressive B-cell lymphoma. Clones were read by immunoSEQ multiplex PCR, and TCRdb kept only the in-frame ones, dropping some. The profile covers about 5,100 clones, with approximately 94% appearing a single time and 3.8% taken by the ten largest. The sequenced sample consisted of tumor tissue. The receptors here all came from an adult with diffuse large B cell lymphoma.

For the CDR3, the DNA is TGTGCCAGCTCACTCCGGGGACTAGCGGGAATCTACGAGCAGTACTTC. It encodes CASSLRGLAGIYEQYF. The V and J genes are TRBV18 and TRBJ2-7; 13 nucleotides match TRBD2. Looked up from germline, CDR1 is KGHSH and CDR2 is LQKENI. V trimming: 4 bases; J trimming: 3 bases; junction bases outside the gene matches: 6. The CDR3 is 16 residues long.

V and J are TRBV7-9 and TRBJ1-1; D call uncertain. The CDR3 loop spans 15 amino acids. V was pared by 0 bases and J by 1 base, with 9 bases between. Germline CDR1 SEHNR, CDR2 FQNEAQ (reference sequence). CDR3 DNA sequence: TGTGCCAGCAGCTTAGCTTTTTTCTGGAACACTGAAGCTTTCTTT. This encodes CASSLAFFWNTEAFF.

This chain joins TRBV18 and TRBJ1-2; 8 bases align to TRBD1. V lost 3 bases, J lost 7 bases, and 10 bases stayed unmatched. The CDR3 has 15 amino acids. Germline V CDR1 and CDR2: KGHSH, LQKENI. The chain's CDR3 is CASSPGTGRDSGYTF. In DNA, the CDR3 is TGTGCCAGCTCACCGGGGACAGGCAGAGACTCTGGCTACACCTTC.

CDR3 nucleotides: TGTGCCAGCAGTTCCAACCGCGAGACAGCTCTCCACTTT. Its translation: CASSSNRETALHF. This sequence joins TRBV6-5 and TRBJ1-6, with D maybe TRBD1 (5 bases). CDR1 and CDR2 (germline): MNHEY, SVGAGI. The V end lost 4 bases, the J end lost 16 bases, and 17 bases lay between the germline ends. The CDR3 runs 13 residues.

V is TRBV9 and J is TRBJ1-4; possibly TRBD1 for D (6 bases). The germline V and J ends were trimmed by 3 bases and 8 bases, with 17 bases remaining between them. The CDR3 length is 15 residues. The germline V gene encodes CDR1 SGDLS and CDR2 YYNGEE. CDR3 coding DNA: TGTGCCAGCAGCGACTCAGGGGAGCTGGGCGAAAAACTGTTTTTT. Encoded protein: CASSDSGELGEKLFF.

V is TRBV7-3 and J is TRBJ2-2; D call uncertain. Germline assignment: CDR1 SGHTA and CDR2 FQGTGA. Trimming took off 5 bases at V and 5 bases at J, with 9 bases between the two ends. The CDR3 loop spans 13 amino acids. DNA of the CDR3: TGTGCCAGCAGCCCCGCCAGAACCGGGGAGCTGTTTTTT. Translating gives CASSPARTGELFF.

This clone came up a few times. J is TRBJ2-7 and V is TRBV14, with a weak D call TRBD2 (6 bases). CDR1 SGHDN and CDR2 FVKESK come from the germline V gene. The CDR3 extends over 12 amino acids. Trimming stripped 4 bases from V and 4 bases from J, with 8 bases between. The CDR3 loop reads CASSPRGYEQYF. The CDR3 DNA sequence: TGTGCCAGCAGCCCCCGGGGGTACGAGCAGTACTTC.

CDR3 loop: CASSRTRGEQFF. For the CDR3, the DNA is TGTGCCAGCAGCAGAACTCGAGGTGAGCAGTTCTTC. V usage is TRBV11-2 and J usage is TRBJ2-1; no firm D call. V lost 5 bases and J lost 9, with 11 bases in between. The CDR3 has 12 amino acids. The germline gives CDR1 SGHAT, CDR2 FQNNGV.

The chain recombines TRBV7-2 with TRBJ2-3, with D maybe TRBD1 (5 bases). There are 14 residues in the CDR3. In germline, CDR1 is SGHTA, CDR2 FQGNSA. V gave up 4 bases and J gave up 1 base, with 9 bases separating them. The CDR3 DNA reads TGTGCCAGCAGCTGGCAGGGCGGCACAGATACGCAGTATTTT. Translation: CASSWQGGTDTQYF.

This chain links TRBV7-3 with TRBJ2-5, with 11 nucleotides matching TRBD2. Germline trimming cut 1 base from V and 6 bases from J; bases unmatched to any gene: 4. Germline CDR1 reads SGHTA; CDR2 reads FQGTGA. The CDR3 is made up of 15 amino acids. CDR3 DNA: TGTGCCAGCAGCTTAAATAGCGGGGGGGCGAAGACCCAGTACTTC. It codes for CASSLNSGGAKTQYF.

J is TRBJ2-5 and V is TRBV4-3; a weak D match, TRBD2 (6 bases). V lost 1 base and J 2 bases, leaving 14 bases between the germline ends. The CDR3 runs 16 residues. CDR1 is LGHNA and CDR2 is YSLEER in the germline V gene. In nucleotides, the CDR3 is TGCGCCAGCAGCCAAGTCTGGGGTGGGGGGCAAGAGACCCAGTACTTC. Its translation is CASSQVWGGGQETQYF.

The V and J genes are TRBV14 and TRBJ1-2; 7 bases are shared with TRBD1. This CDR3 is 14 amino acids long. Germline V gene data show CDR1 as SGHDN and CDR2 as FVKESK. The J segment lost 3 bases and the V segment lost 6 bases, leaving 7 bases of the junction unmatched. CDR3 amino acids: CASRKGQKDYGYTF. As DNA, the CDR3 is TGTGCCAGCAGGAAGGGACAGAAAGACTATGGCTACACCTTC.

The chain carries TRBV18 and TRBJ2-1; D uncertain. Germline-derived CDR1 and CDR2 are KGHSH and LQKENI. The V and J ends lost 3 bases and 0 bases respectively, with 3 bases between them. The CDR3 totals 13 residues. CDR3 in DNA: TGTGCCAGCTCACCCGGCTCCTACAATGAGCAGTTCTTC. Protein: CASSPGSYNEQFF.

The chain uses TRBV6-1 and TRBJ2-7; 11 nucleotides align to TRBD1. Germline CDR1 is MNHNS and CDR2 is SASEGT. The V gene end was trimmed by 9 bases and the J gene end by 6 bases; junction bases not matched to a gene: 10. This CDR3 region has 14 residues. CDR3 sequence (DNA): TGTGCCAGTTACCTGCGGGACAGGGGGGCCGAGCAGTACTTC. It codes for CASYLRDRGAEQYF.

The chain uses TRBV10-3 and TRBJ2-3, with a possible D match to TRBD2 (6 bases). Trimming removed 7 bases from V and 0 bases from J, with 8 bases in between. Per the germline V gene, CDR1 is ENHRY and CDR2 is SYGVKD. There are 13 residues in the CDR3. The CDR3 region is CAINSGSTDTQYF. As DNA, the CDR3 is TGTGCCATCAATAGCGGTAGCACAGATACGCAGTATTTT.

The CDR3 nucleotides are TGTGCCAGCAGCCTCGGGACGACTAGCTCTGGAAACACCATATATTTT. This gives the protein CASSLGTTSSGNTIYF. The rearrangement uses TRBV4-2 and TRBJ1-3, with D possibly matching TRBD1 (5 bases). CDR1 LGHNA and CDR2 YNFKEQ come from the germline V gene. This CDR3 has 16 amino acids. The V gene lost 4 bases and the J gene lost 0 bases, with 13 bases spanning the gap.

The chain joins TRBV19 to TRBJ2-7; TRBD2 agrees at 11 bases. Germline V gives CDR1 LNHDA, CDR2 SQIVND (reference sequence). The V gene end was trimmed by 6 bases and the J gene end by 7 bases; junction bases not matched to a gene: 8. The CDR3 contains 14 residues. The CDR3 sequence: CASSILAGAGEQYF. The CDR3 nucleotides read TGTGCCAGTAGCATACTAGCGGGAGCGGGGGAGCAGTACTTC.

The V call is TRBV27, the J call TRBJ2-7; 9 bases line up with TRBD2. This CDR3 is built from 15 residues. CDR1 is MNHEY and CDR2 is SMNVEV in the germline V gene (reference sequence). Unmatched junction bases numbered 8, after V lost 2 bases and J lost 6 bases. As DNA, the CDR3 is TGTGCCAGCAGTTTACGCGCGGGGGGGCCTCGCGAGCAGTACTTC. Amino acid sequence: CASSLRAGGPREQYF.

The genes are TRBV6-6 and TRBJ2-7; 9 bases map to TRBD2. Losses at the gene ends were 4 bases for V and 5 bases for J; bases not matched to a gene: 6. CDR1 and CDR2 from the germline V gene are MNHNY and SVGAGI (reference sequence). The CDR3 extends over 14 amino acids. CDR3 nucleotides: TGTGCCAGCAGTTCCCTAGCGGGATCCGACGAGCAGTACTTC. Its protein product is CASSSLAGSDEQYF.

In DNA form, the CDR3 reads TGCGCCAGCAGCTTATCGGGAGGGGCCCCCTACGAGCAGTACTTC. Encoded protein: CASSLSGGAPYEQYF. V usage is TRBV5-1 and J usage is TRBJ2-7; 8 nucleotides align to TRBD2. The ends lost 2 bases at V and 2 bases at J; junction bases unmatched: 6. The V gene's germline CDR1 is SGHRS and CDR2 YFSETQ. This CDR3 spans 15 amino acids.

The rearrangement uses TRBV28 and TRBJ1-2; 8 bases fit TRBD1. This CDR3 contains 14 residues. Germline CDR1 MDHEN, CDR2 SYDVKM. V lost 2 bases and J lost 4; bases outside the gene matches: 3. CDR3: CASSLDRGVYGYTF. The CDR3 region has the DNA TGTGCCAGCAGTTTAGACAGGGGCGTCTATGGCTACACCTTC.

The rearrangement joins TRBV30 to TRBJ1-5, with a weak D call TRBD1 (5 bases). The CDR3 contains 13 residues. Trimming pared 5 bases from V and 6 bases from J, leaving 14 bases between. Germline V CDR1 and CDR2: GTSNPN, SVGIG (reference sequence). The CDR3 spells CAWGKGFFQPQHF. CDR3 DNA: TGTGCCTGGGGAAAGGGGTTCTTTCAGCCCCAGCATTTT.

V usage is TRBV9 and J usage is TRBJ1-2; D ambiguous. In germline, CDR1 is SGDLS, CDR2 YYNGEE. The CDR3 runs 15 residues. Between the trimmed V and J ends, which lost 0 bases and 0 bases, there was a span of 9 bases. This CDR3 is CASSVEELANYGYTF. The CDR3 DNA sequence: TGTGCCAGCAGCGTAGAGGAGTTAGCTAACTATGGCTACACCTTC. Based on the CDR3 plus reference TRBV9 and TRBJ1-2, the full variable domain is DSGVTQTPKHLITATGQRVTLRCSPRSGDLSVYWYQQSLDQGLQFLIQYYNGEERAKGNILERFSAQQFPDLHSELNLSSLELGDSALYFCASSVEELANYGYTFGSGTRLTVV.

This clone was detected only once. The V and J genes are TRBV13 and TRBJ2-7; D not resolved. Germline V gene lookup returns CDR1 PRHDT and CDR2 FYEKMQ (reference sequence). The CDR3 is 13 amino acids. The V end was cut by 2 bases, the J end by 3 bases, with 8 bases between. The CDR3 bases are TGTGCCAGCAGCTTAAACAGACACTACGAGCAGTACTTC. Translation: CASSLNRHYEQYF.

The V and J genes are TRBV7-9 and TRBJ2-5, with TRBD2 matching 10 bases. The last part of the DNA fits TRBJ2-7 better; the J call may be wrong. CDR1 is SEHNR and CDR2 is FQNEAQ in the germline V gene (reference sequence). This CDR3 has 14 amino acids. The CDR3: CASSFSGRLYEQYF. The CDR3 nucleotides read TGTGCCAGCAGCTTTAGCGGGAGGCTCTACGAGCAGTACTTC.

V gene TRBV4-3 combines with J gene TRBJ2-5; a possible D gene is TRBD1 (5 bases). Germline CDR1 is LGHNA and CDR2 is YSLEER. V was trimmed by 0 bases and J by 5 bases, leaving 16 bases between them. This CDR3 has 16 residues. The CDR3 protein is CASSQDWLGDRETQYF. CDR3 DNA: TGCGCCAGCAGCCAAGACTGGTTAGGGGATCGGGAGACCCAGTACTTC.

The chain links TRBV18 to TRBJ1-6; 9 bases match TRBD1. V was clipped by 3 bases and J by 7 bases; unmatched bases: 1. The CDR3 contains 14 residues. CDR1 and CDR2 (germline): KGHSH, LQKENI. The CDR3 spells CASSPGTGNSPLHF. In DNA form, the CDR3 reads TGTGCCAGCTCACCGGGGACAGGGAATTCACCCCTCCACTTT. The full variable domain, rest sourced from reference TRBV18 and TRBJ1-6, is NAGVMQNPRHLVRRRGQEARLRCSPMKGHSHVYWYRQLPEEGLKFMVYLQKENIIDESGMPKERFSAEFPKEGPSILRIQQVVRGDSAAYFCASSPGTGNSPLHFGNGTRLTVT.

The chain links TRBV5-4 to TRBJ1-3; D not resolved. CDR3 size: 18 residues. V was clipped by 4 bases and J by 0 bases, with 20 bases between them. Looked up from germline, CDR1 is SGHNT and CDR2 is YYREEE (reference sequence). The CDR3 protein is CASSGDRDLPSSGNTIYF. In DNA, the CDR3 is TGTGCCAGCAGCGGAGACCGGGATCTCCCTTCCTCTGGAAACACCATATATTTT.

Concerning this clone itself: The identical CDR3 is also encoded by other nucleotide sequences in the sample. The rearrangement joins TRBV7-2 to TRBJ2-7, with 10 bases lining up with TRBD2. The CDR3 is 15 amino acids. V shed 6 bases, J shed 0 bases, and the junction held 5 bases outside the gene matches. Germline V gives CDR1 SGHTA, CDR2 FQGNSA. The CDR3 region is CASRVSGGLSYEQYF. CDR3 nucleotides: TGTGCCAGCAGGGTTAGCGGGGGGCTCTCCTACGAGCAGTACTTC.

The genes are TRBV5-1 and TRBJ2-2; possible D gene TRBD2, 5 bases. Trimming cost V 7 bases and J 1 base, with 11 bases left between them. The CDR3 runs to 14 residues. The V gene's germline CDR1 is SGHRS and CDR2 YFSETQ. The CDR3 bases are TGCGCCAGCCCCCTTGAGGGGAACACCGGGGAGCTGTTTTTT. Translating gives CASPLEGNTGELFF.

The chain carries TRBV19 and TRBJ1-6; D call uncertain. This CDR3 has 16 amino acids. From germline, CDR1 is LNHDA and CDR2 SQIVND (reference sequence). V shed 0 bases and J shed 1 base, with 7 bases lying between them. Here the CDR3 DNA reads TGTGCCAGTAGTATAGACGGGTTATCCTATAATTCACCCCTCCACTTT. Protein: CASSIDGLSYNSPLHF.

This chain links TRBV4-3 with TRBJ2-5; 9 nucleotides agree with TRBD1. TRBJ2-7 explains the end of the DNA better; the J call may be wrong. Germline loops: CDR1 LGHNA, CDR2 YSLEER. There are 15 residues in the CDR3. The CDR3: CASSQLTGGAYEQYF. CDR3 nucleotide sequence: TGCGCCAGCAGCCAGTTGACAGGGGGGGCCTACGAGCAGTACTTC.